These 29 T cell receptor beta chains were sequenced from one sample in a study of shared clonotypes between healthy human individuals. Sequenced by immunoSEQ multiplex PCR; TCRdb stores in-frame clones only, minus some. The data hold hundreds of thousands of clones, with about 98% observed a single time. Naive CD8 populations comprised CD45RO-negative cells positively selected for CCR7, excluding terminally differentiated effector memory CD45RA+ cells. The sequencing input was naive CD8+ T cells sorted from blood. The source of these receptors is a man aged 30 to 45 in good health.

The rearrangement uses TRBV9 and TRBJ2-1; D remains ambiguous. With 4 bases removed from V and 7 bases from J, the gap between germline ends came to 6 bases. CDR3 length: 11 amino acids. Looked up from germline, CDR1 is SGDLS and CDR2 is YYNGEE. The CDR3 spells CASSRVNEQFF. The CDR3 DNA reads TGTGCCAGCAGCAGGGTGAATGAGCAGTTCTTC.

The CDR3 spells CASSFGDRGAGDTEAFF. The CDR3 DNA is TGTGCCAGCAGCTTCGGCGACAGGGGGGCCGGGGACACTGAAGCTTTCTTT. The chain employs TRBV5-4 and TRBJ1-1; 9 nucleotides align to TRBD1. With 2 bases clipped from V and 3 bases from J, the junction kept 11 bases outside the gene matches. Germline loops: CDR1 SGHNT, CDR2 YYREEE (reference sequence). The CDR3 sequence is 17 residues long.

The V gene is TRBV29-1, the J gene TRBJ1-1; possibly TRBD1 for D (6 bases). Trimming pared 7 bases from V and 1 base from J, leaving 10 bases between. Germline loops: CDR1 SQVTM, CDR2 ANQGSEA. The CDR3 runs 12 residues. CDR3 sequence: CSGTATNTEAFF. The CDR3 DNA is TGCAGCGGGACAGCAACGAACACTGAAGCTTTCTTT.

The CDR3 is CASSEPYSNQPQHF. DNA of the CDR3: TGTGCCAGCAGTGAACCTTATAGCAATCAGCCCCAGCATTTT. The chain couples TRBV2 to TRBJ1-5, with D hard to call. The length of the CDR3 is 14 residues. Per the germline V gene, CDR1 is SNHLY and CDR2 is FYNNEI. Trimming left V 2 bases short and J 0 bases short, with 5 bases between.

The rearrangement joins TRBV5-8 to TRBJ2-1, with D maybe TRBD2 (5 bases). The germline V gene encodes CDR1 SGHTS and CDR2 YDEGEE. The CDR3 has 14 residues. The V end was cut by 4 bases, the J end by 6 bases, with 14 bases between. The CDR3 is CASSHLRGSNEQFF. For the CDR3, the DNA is TGTGCCAGCAGCCATCTGAGAGGGTCCAATGAGCAGTTCTTC.

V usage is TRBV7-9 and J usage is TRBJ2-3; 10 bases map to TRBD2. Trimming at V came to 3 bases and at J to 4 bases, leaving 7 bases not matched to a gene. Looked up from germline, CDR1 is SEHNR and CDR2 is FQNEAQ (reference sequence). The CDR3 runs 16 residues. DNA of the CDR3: TGTGCCAGCAGCTTCCCAGGACTAGCGGAAGCAGATACGCAGTATTTT. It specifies CASSFPGLAEADTQYF.

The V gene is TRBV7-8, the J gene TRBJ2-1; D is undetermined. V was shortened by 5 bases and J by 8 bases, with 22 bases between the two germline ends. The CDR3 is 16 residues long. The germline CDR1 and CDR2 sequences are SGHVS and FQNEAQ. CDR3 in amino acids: CASSPTVFQEKDEQFF. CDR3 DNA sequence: TGTGCCAGCAGCCCAACCGTTTTTCAGGAAAAGGATGAGCAGTTCTTC.

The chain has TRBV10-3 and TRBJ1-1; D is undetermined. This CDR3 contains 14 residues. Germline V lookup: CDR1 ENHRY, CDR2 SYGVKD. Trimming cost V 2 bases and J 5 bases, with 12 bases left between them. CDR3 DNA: TGTGCCATCAGTGAGAATGAAGGGTTAACTGAAGCTTTCTTT. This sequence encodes CAISENEGLTEAFF.

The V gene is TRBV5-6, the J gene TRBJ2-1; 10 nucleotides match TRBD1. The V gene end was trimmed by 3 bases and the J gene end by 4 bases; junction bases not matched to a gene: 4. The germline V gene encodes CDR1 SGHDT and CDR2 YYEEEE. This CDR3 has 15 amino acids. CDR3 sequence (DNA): TGTGCCAGCAGCTCACCGGGACAGGGGTACAATGAGCAGTTCTTC. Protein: CASSSPGQGYNEQFF.

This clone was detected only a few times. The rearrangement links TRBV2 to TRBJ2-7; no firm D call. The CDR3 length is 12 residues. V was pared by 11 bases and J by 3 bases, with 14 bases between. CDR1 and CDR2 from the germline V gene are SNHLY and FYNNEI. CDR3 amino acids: CAVLGTNYEQYF. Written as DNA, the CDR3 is TGTGCCGTACTCGGCACAAACTACGAGCAGTACTTC.

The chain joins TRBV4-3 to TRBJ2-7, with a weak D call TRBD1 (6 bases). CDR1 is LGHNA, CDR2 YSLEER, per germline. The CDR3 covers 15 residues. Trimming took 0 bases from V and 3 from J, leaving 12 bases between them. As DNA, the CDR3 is TGCGCCAGCAGCCAAGAGCAGGGGTACCACTACGAGCAGTACTTC. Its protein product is CASSQEQGYHYEQYF.

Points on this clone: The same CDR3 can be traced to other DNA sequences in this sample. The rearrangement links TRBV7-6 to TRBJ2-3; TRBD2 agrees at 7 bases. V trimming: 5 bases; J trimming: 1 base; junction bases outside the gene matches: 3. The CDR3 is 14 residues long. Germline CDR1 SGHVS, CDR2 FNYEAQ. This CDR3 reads CASSLSGGTDTQYF. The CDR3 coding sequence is TGTGCCAGCAGCCTGAGCGGGGGCACAGATACGCAGTATTTT.

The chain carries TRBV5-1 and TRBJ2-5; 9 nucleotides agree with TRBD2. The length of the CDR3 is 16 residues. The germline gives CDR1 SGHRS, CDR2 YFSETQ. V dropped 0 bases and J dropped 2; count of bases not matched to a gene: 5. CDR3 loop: CASSLESGRFQETQYF. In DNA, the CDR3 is TGCGCCAGCAGCTTGGAAAGCGGGAGGTTTCAAGAGACCCAGTACTTC.

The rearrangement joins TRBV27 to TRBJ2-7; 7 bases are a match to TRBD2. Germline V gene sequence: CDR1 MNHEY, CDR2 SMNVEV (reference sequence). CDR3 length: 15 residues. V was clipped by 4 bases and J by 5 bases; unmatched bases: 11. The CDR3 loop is CASSSLRGSPHEQYF. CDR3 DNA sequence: TGTGCCAGCAGTTCCCTACGCGGGAGTCCCCACGAGCAGTACTTC.

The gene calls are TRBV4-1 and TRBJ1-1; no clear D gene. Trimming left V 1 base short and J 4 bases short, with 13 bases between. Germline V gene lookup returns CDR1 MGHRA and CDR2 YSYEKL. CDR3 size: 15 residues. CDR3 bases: TGCGCCAGCAGCCAAGTTAGGGAGTCGACCACTGAAGCTTTCTTT. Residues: CASSQVRESTTEAFF.

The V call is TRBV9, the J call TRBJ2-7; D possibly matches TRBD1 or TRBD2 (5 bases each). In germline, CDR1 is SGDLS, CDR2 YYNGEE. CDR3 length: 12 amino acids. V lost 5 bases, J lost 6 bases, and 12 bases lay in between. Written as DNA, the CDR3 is TGTGCCAGCAGGGGGGTCGGGATCGAGCAGTACTTC. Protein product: CASRGVGIEQYF.

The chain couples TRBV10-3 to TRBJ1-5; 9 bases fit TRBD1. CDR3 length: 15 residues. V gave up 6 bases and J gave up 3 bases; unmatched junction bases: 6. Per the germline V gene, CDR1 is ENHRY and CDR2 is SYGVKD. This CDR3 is CAIREGQGHNQPQHF. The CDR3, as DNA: TGTGCCATCAGGGAGGGACAGGGACACAATCAGCCCCAGCATTTT.

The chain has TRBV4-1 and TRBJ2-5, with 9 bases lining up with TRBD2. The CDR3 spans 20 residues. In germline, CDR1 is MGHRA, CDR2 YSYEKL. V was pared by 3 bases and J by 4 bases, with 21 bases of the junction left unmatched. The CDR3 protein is CASSQARRGEASGNPETQYF. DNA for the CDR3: TGCGCCAGCAGCCAGGCCCGACGGGGCGAGGCTAGCGGGAACCCAGAGACCCAGTACTTC.

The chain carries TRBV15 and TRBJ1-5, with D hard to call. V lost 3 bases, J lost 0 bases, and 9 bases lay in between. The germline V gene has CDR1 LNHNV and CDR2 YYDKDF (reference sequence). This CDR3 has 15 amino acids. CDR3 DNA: TGTGCCACCAGCAGCCCTCGAAATAGCAATCAGCCCCAGCATTTT. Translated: CATSSPRNSNQPQHF.

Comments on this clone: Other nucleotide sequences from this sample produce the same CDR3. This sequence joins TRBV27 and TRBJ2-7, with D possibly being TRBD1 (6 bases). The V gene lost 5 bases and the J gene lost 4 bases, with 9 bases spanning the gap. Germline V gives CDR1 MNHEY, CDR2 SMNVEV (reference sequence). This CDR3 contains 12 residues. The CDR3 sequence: CASSLGGYEQYF. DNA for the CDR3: TGTGCCAGCAGTCTAGGGGGTTACGAGCAGTACTTC.

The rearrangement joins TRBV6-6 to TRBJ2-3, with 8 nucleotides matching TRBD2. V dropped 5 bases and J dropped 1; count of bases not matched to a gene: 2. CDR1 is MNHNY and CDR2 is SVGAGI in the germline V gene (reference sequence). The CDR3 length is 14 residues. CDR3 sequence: CASSPTSGTDTQYF. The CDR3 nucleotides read TGTGCCAGCAGTCCGACTAGCGGCACAGATACGCAGTATTTT.

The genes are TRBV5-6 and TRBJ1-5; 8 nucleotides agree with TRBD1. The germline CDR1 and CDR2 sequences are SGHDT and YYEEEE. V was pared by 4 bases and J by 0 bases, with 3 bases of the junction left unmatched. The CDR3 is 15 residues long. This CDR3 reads CASSGTGNSNQPQHF. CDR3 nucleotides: TGTGCCAGCAGCGGGACAGGTAATAGCAATCAGCCCCAGCATTTT.

The CDR3 protein is CASSLVGPDEQFF. CDR3 sequence (DNA): TGTGCCAGCAGCTTAGTAGGGCCGGATGAGCAGTTCTTC. The rearrangement uses TRBV7-9 and TRBJ2-1; D is undetermined. The CDR3 is made up of 13 amino acids. The V and J ends lost 1 base and 8 bases respectively, with 9 bases between them. The germline gives CDR1 SEHNR, CDR2 FQNEAQ (reference sequence).

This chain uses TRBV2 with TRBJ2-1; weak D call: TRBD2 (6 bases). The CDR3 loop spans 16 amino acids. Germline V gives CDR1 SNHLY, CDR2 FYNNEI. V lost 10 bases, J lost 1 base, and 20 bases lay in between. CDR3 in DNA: TGTGCCACCTCCTTTGCGGTGCTAGCGTCCTACAATGAGCAGTTCTTC. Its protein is CATSFAVLASYNEQFF.

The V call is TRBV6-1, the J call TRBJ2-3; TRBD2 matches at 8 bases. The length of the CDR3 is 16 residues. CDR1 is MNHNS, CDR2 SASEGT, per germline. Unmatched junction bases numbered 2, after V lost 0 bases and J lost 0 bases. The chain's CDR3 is CASSEAASGSTDTQYF. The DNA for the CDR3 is TGTGCCAGCAGTGAAGCTGCTAGCGGGAGCACAGATACGCAGTATTTT.

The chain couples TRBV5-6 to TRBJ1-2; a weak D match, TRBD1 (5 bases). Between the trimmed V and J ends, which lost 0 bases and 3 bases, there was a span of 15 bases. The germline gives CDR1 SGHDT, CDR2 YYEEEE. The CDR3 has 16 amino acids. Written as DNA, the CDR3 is TGTGCCAGCAGCTTGGAGTTAGCAGGGCCCCACTATGGCTACACCTTC. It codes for CASSLELAGPHYGYTF.

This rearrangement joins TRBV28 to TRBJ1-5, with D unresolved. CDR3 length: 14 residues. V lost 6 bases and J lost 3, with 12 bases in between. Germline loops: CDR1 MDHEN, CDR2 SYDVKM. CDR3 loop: CASRGLPNNQPQHF. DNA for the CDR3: TGTGCCAGCAGAGGCCTCCCGAACAATCAGCCCCAGCATTTT.

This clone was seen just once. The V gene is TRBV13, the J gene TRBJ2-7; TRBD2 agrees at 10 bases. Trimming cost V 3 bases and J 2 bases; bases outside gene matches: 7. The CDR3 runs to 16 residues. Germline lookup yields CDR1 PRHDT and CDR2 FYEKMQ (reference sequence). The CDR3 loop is CASSFLAGELTYEQYF. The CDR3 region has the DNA TGTGCCAGCAGCTTCCTAGCGGGAGAATTGACCTACGAGCAGTACTTC.

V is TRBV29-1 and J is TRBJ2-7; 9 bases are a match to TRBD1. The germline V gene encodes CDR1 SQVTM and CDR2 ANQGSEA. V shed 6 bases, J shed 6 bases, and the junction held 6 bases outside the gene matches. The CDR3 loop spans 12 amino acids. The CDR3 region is CSVRDRDGEQYF. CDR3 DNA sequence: TGCAGCGTCCGGGACAGGGATGGCGAGCAGTACTTC.